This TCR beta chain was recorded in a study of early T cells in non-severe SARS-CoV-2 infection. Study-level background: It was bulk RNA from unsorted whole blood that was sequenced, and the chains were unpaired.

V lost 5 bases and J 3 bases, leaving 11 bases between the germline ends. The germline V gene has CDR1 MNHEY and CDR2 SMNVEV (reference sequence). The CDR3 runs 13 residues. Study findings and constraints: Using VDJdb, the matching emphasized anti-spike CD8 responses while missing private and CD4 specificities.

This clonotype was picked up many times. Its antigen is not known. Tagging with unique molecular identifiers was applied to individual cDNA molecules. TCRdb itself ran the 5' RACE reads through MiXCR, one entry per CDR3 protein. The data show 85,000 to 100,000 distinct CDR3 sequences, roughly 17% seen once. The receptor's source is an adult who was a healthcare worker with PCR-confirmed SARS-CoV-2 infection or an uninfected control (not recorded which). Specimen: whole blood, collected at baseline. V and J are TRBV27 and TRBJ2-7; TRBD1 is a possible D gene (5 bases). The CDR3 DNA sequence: TGTGCCAGCAGTCAGGGTCCTATCTACGAGCAGTACTTC. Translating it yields CASSQGPIYEQYF.